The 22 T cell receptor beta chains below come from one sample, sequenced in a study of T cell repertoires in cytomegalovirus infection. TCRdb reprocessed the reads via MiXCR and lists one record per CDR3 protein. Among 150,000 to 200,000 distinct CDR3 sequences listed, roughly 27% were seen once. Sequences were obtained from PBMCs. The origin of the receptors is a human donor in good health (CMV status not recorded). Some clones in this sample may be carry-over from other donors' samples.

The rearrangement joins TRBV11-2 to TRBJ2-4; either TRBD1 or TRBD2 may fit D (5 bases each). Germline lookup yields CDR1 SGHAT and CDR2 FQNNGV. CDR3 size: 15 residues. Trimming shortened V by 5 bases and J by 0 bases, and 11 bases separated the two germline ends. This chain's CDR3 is CASSLGGIAKNIQYF. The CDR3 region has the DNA TGTGCCAGCAGCCTTGGGGGAATAGCCAAAAACATTCAGTACTTC.

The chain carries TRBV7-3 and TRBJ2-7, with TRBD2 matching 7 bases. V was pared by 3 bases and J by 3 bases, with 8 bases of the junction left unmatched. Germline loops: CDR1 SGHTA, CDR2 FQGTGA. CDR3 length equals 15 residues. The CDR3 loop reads CASSFQGGLGYEQYF. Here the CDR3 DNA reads TGTGCCAGCAGCTTCCAGGGAGGGCTTGGCTACGAGCAGTACTTC.

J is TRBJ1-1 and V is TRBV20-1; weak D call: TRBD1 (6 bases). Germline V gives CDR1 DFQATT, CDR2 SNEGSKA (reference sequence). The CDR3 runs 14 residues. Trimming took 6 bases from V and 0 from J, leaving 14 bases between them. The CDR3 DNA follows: TGCAGTGCGGATCCAGGGGTTATGAACACTGAAGCTTTCTTT. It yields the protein CSADPGVMNTEAFF.

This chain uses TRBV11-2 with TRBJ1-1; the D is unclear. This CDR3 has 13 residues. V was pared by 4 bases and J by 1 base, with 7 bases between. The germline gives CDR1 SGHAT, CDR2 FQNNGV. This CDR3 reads CASSSVGNTEAFF. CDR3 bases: TGTGCCAGCAGCTCCGTCGGGAACACTGAAGCTTTCTTT.

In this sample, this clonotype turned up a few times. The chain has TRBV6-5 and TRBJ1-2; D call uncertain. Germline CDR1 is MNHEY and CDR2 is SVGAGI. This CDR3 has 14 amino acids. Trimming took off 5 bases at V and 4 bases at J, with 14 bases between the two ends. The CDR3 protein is CASSPHWSSYGYTF. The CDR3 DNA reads TGTGCCAGCAGTCCCCACTGGAGCAGCTATGGCTACACCTTC.

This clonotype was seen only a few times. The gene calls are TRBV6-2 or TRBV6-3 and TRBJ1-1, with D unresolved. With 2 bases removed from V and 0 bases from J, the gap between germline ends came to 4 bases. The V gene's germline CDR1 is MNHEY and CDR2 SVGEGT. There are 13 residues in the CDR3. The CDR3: CASSYELNTEAFF. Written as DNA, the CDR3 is TGTGCCAGCAGTTACGAATTGAACACTGAAGCTTTCTTT.

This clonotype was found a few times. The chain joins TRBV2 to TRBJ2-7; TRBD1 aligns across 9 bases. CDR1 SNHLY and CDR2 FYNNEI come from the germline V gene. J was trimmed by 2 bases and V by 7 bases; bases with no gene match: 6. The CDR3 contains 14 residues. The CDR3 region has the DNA TGTGCCAGCACCGAAGGGGACAGGGCCTACGAGCAGTACTTC. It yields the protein CASTEGDRAYEQYF.

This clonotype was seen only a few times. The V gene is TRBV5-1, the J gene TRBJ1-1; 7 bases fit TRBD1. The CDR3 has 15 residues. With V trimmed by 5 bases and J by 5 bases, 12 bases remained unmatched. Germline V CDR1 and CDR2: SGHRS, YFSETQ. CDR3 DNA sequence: TGCGCCAGCAGACCGACAGGGAAGGGTGGAACTGAAGCTTTCTTT. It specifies CASRPTGKGGTEAFF. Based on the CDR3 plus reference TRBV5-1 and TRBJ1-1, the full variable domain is KAGVTQTPRYLIKTRGQQVTLSCSPISGHRSVSWYQQTPGQGLQFLFEYFSETQRNKGNFPGRFSGRQFSNSRSEMNVSTLELGDSALYLCASRPTGKGGTEAFFGQGTRLTVV.

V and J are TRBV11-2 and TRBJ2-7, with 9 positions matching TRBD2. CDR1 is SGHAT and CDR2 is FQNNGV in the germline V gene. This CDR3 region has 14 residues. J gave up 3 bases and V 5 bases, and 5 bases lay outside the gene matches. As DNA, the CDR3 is TGTGCCAGCAGCGCGCTAGCGGGGAACTACGAGCAGTACTTC. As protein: CASSALAGNYEQYF.

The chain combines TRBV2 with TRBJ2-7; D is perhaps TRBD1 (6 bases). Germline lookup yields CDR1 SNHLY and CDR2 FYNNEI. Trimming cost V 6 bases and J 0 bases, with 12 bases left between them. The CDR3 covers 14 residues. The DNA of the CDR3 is TGTGCCAGCAGAACACAGGGCCTCTCCTACGAGCAGTACTTC. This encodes CASRTQGLSYEQYF. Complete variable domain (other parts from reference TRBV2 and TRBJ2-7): EPEVTQTPSHQVTQMGQEVILRCVPISNHLYFYWYRQILGQKVEFLVSFYNNEISEKSEIFDDQFSVERPDGSNFTLKIRSTKLEDSAMYFCASRTQGLSYEQYFGPGTRLTVT.

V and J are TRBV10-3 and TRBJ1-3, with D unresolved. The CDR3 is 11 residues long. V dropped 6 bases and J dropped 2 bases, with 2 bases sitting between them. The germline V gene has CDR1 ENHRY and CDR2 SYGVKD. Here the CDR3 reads CAIRTGNTIYF. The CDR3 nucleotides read TGTGCCATCAGGACTGGAAACACCATATATTTT.

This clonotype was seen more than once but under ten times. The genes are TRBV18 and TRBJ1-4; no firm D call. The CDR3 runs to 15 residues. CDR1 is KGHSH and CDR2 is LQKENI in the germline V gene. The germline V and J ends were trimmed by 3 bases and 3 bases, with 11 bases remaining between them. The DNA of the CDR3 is TGTGCCAGCTCACCGCGTAGGGAGGCTAATGAAAAACTGTTTTTT. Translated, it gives CASSPRREANEKLFF.

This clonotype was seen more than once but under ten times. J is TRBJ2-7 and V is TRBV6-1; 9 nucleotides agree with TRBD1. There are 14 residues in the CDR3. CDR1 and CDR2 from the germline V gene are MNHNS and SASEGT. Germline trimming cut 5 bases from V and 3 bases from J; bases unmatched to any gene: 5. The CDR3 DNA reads TGTGCCAGCAGTTTACAGGGGGCAGGCTACGAGCAGTACTTC. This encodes CASSLQGAGYEQYF.

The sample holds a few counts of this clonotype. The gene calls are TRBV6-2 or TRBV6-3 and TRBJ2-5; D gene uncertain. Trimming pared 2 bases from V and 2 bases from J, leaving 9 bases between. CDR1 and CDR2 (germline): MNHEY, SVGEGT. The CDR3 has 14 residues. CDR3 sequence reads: CASSYNLGQETQYF. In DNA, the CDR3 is TGTGCCAGCAGTTACAATCTGGGACAAGAGACCCAGTACTTC.

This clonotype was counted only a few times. The CDR3: CASSRGQGAEQPQHF. In DNA form, the CDR3 reads TGTGCCAGCAGCCGGGGACAGGGAGCGGAGCAGCCCCAGCATTTT. V is TRBV7-2 and J is TRBJ1-5; 9 nucleotides align to TRBD1. V shed 5 bases and J 7 bases; nucleotides not matched to a gene: 9. CDR1 is SGHTA, CDR2 FQGNSA, per germline. The CDR3 is 15 residues long.

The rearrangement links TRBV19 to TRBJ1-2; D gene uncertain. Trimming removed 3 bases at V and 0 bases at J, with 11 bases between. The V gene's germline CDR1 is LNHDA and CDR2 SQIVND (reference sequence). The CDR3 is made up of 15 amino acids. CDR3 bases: TGTGCCAGTAGTATTCGTGACCCTTCTAACTATGGCTACACCTTC. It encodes CASSIRDPSNYGYTF.

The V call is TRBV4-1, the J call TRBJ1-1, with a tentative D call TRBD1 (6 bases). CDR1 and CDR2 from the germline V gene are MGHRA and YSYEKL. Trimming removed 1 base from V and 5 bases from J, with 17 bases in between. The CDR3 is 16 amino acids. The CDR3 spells CASSQGPGATLTEAFF. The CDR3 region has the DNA TGCGCCAGCAGCCAAGGGCCGGGGGCCACATTGACTGAAGCTTTCTTT.

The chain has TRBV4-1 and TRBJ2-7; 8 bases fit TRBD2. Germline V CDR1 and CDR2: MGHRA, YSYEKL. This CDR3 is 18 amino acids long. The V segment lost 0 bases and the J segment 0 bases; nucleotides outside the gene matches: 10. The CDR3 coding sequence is TGCGCCAGCAGCCAAGAGCCTAGCGGGCTGGCGATCTCCTACGAGCAGTACTTC. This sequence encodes CASSQEPSGLAISYEQYF.

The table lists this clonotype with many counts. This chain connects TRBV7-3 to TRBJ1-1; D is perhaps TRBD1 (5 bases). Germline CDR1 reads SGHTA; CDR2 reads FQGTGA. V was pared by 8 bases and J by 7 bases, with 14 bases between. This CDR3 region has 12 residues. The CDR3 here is CASFGGRNEAFF. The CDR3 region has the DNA TGTGCCAGCTTCGGGGGAAGGAATGAAGCTTTCTTT.

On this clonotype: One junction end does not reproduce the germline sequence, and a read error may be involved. The CDR3 coding sequence is TGTGTCAGCAGCCCAAGGAAGGTAGAGACCCAGTACTTC. This translates into CVSSPRKVETQYF. This chain connects TRBV14 to TRBJ2-5; no definite D call. Per germline, CDR1 SGHDN and CDR2 FVKESK. The CDR3 extends over 13 amino acids.

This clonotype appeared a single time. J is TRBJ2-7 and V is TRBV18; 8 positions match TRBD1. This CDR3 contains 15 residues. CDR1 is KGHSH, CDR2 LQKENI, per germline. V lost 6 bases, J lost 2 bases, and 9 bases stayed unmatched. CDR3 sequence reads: CASSPRTGTTYEQYF. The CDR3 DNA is TGTGCCAGCTCTCCGCGGACAGGGACGACCTACGAGCAGTACTTC.

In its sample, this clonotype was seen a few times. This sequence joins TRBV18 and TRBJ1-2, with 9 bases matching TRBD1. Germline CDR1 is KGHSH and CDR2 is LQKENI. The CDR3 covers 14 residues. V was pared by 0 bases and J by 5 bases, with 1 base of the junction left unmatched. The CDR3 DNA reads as TGTGCCAGCTCACCACCGGGACAGGGATATGGCTACACCTTC. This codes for CASSPPGQGYGYTF.